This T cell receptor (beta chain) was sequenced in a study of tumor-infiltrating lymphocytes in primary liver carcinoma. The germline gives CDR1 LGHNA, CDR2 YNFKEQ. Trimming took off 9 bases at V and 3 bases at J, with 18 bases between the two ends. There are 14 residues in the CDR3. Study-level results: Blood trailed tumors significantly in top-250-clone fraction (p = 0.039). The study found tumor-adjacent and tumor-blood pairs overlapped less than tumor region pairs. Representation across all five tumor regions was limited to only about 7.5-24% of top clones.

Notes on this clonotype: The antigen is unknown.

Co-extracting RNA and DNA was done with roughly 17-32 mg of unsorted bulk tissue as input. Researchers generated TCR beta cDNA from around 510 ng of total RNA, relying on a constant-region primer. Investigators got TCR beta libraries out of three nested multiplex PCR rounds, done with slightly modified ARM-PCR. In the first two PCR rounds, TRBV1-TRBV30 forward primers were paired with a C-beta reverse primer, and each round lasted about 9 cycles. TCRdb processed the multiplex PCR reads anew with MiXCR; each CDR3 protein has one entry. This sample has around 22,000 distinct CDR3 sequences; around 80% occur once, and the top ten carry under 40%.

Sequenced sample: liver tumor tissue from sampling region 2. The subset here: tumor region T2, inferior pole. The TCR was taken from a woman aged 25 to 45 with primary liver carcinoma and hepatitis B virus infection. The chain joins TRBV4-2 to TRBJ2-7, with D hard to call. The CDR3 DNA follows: TGTGCCAGTAGCTTAGGGCCCTATCACTACGAGCAGTACTTC. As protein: CASSLGPYHYEQYF.